This record concerns one TCR beta chain sequence. Its specificity is unknown. The data stem from a study of cytomegalovirus exposure and HLA in healthy donors. This CDR3 is 16 amino acids long. The germline gives CDR1 SGHVS, CDR2 FNYEAQ. Trimming pared 2 bases from V and 6 bases from J, leaving 19 bases between. Study outcomes and limitations: Later on, an analysis showed TCR association rates differing by HLA locus, with DRB1 the most and HLA-C the fewest. Clonal expansion, a later analysis showed, was greater in HLA-associated TCR beta chains than in equally common others. A missense DCLRE1C variant was associated with V- and J-gene trimming of TCR beta chains in a later analysis, and an independent cohort replicated the association.

The PCR contained 60 Vbeta and 13 Jbeta primers. Measured with immunoSEQ multiplex PCR; TCRdb has only the in-frame clones, and not every one. The data contain some 45,000 clones, 75% to 90% of them singletons. The sample consisted of PBMCs. The chain is built from TRBV7-6 and TRBJ1-1; a possible D gene is TRBD1 (5 bases). This TCR was recovered from a woman between 40 and 55 years old in good health and CMV-seropositive. CDR3 DNA sequence: TGTGCCAGCAGCTTAATTCAGGGAACCCTGAGCGCTGAAGCTTTCTTT. This gives the protein CASSLIQGTLSAEAFF.